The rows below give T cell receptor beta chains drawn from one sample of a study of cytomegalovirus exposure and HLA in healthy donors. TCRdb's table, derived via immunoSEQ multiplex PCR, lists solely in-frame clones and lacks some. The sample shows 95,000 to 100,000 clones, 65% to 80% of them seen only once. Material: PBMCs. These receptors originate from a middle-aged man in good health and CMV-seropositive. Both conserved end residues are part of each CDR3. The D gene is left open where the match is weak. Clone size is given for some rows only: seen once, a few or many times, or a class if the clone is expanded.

CASSEQGASQGRTEAFF TGTGCCAGCAGTGAACAAGGGGCGTCTCAGGGAAGGACTGAAGCTTTCTTT - TRBV2 - TRBJ1-1
CASSSTDSIDTGELFF TGTGCCAGCAGCTCCACGGACTCGATCGACACCGGGGAGCTGTTTTTT - TRBV7-9 few TRBJ2-2
CAIRDGASRVETQYF TGTGCCATCAGGGATGGCGCCTCCAGGGTGGAGACCCAGTACTTC - TRBV10-3 - TRBJ2-5
CASSLAGALNQPQHF TGTGCCAGCAGCTTAGCGGGGGCCTTGAATCAGCCCCAGCATTTT - TRBV7-2 - TRBJ1-5
CASSVRGQETQYF TGTGCCAGCAGCGTAAGGGGGCAGGAGACCCAGTACTTC TRBD1 TRBV9 - TRBJ2-5
CSVGRGVGTGELFF TGCAGCGTTGGCAGGGGAGTTGGCACCGGGGAGCTGTTTTTT - TRBV29-1 - TRBJ2-2
CASSQSAAGDLYEQYF TGCGCCAGCAGCCAGTCAGCGGCGGGGGACCTCTACGAGCAGTACTTC TRBD2 TRBV4-1 - TRBJ2-7
CASGTGARGYTF TGTGCCAGTGGGACAGGGGCTCGTGGCTACACCTTC TRBD1 TRBV19 - TRBJ1-2
CANQRDKNTEAFF TGTGCCAACCAGCGGGACAAGAACACTGAAGCTTTCTTT - TRBV6-1 - TRBJ1-1
CASSLTGEVSGNTIYF TGTGCCAGCAGTTTAACAGGCGAGGTTTCTGGAAACACCATATATTTT - TRBV28 - TRBJ1-3
CASSWGPGGQNTEAFF TGCGCCAGCAGCTGGGGACCGGGGGGCCAGAACACTGAAGCTTTCTTT - TRBV5-1 - TRBJ1-1
CASSFGDSLEEQYF TGTGCCAGCAGCTTCGGGGACTCCCTGGAGGAGCAGTACTTC - TRBV5-4 - TRBJ2-7
CASSPGTPSETQYF TGTGCCAGCAGCCCCGGGACACCCTCGGAGACCCAGTACTTC - TRBV5-6 few TRBJ2-5
CASSLLAENTEAFF TGTGCCAGCAGTTTATTAGCAGAGAACACTGAAGCTTTCTTT - TRBV27 - TRBJ1-1
CASQQGANSPLHF TGCGCCAGCCAACAGGGGGCTAATTCACCCCTCCACTTT TRBD1 TRBV4-1 - TRBJ1-6
CASSYVGGGYTF TGTGCCAGCAGTTACGTCGGGGGTGGCTACACCTTC - TRBV2 few TRBJ1-2
CASSFRRDYEQYF TGCGCCAGCAGCTTCCGCCGGGACTACGAGCAGTACTTC - TRBV4-3 few TRBJ2-7
CASSLLVSTTEAFF TGCGCCAGCAGCTTGTTGGTCAGTACCACTGAAGCTTTCTTT - TRBV5-1 few TRBJ1-1
CASSLNGGGIQETQYF TGCGCCAGCAGCTTGAACGGGGGGGGGATCCAAGAGACCCAGTACTTC TRBD2 TRBV5-1 once TRBJ2-5
CASSLEGQPYEQYF TGTGCCAGCAGTCTAGAGGGACAGCCCTACGAGCAGTACTTC TRBD1 TRBV27 - TRBJ2-7
CASSETGGVLTEAFF TGTGCCAGCAGCGAAACAGGGGGAGTTCTGACTGAAGCTTTCTTT TRBD1 TRBV9 - TRBJ1-1
CATNRGNTEAFF TGTGCCACGAACAGGGGGAACACTGAAGCTTTCTTT TRBD1 TRBV10-3 few TRBJ1-1
CSVAGQAPGNTIYF TGCAGCGTCGCCGGACAGGCCCCTGGAAACACCATATATTTT TRBD1 TRBV29-1 - TRBJ1-3
CASSSGDRVREKLFF TGTGCCAGCAGCTCCGGGGACAGGGTACGGGAAAAACTGTTTTTT TRBD1 TRBV7-6 - TRBJ1-4
CASSQLSGGGEQFF TGTGCCAGCAGCCAACTGTCTGGGGGGGGTGAGCAGTTCTTC TRBD2 TRBV4-2 - TRBJ2-1
CATSRAGQGGYEQYF TGTGCCACCAGCAGAGCTGGCCAGGGGGGCTACGAGCAGTACTTC - TRBV15 - TRBJ2-7
CASSLGRTGGGGLRQETQYF TGTGCCAGCAGTTTAGGGCGCACAGGGGGCGGGGGGTTGAGACAAGAGACCCAGTACTTC - TRBV28 - TRBJ2-5
CASSGLAEDTQYF TGTGCCAGCAGTGGACTAGCGGAAGATACGCAGTATTTT TRBD2 TRBV2 - TRBJ2-3
CASSQYRVSSTEAFF TGCGCCAGCAGCCAGTACAGGGTTAGTTCCACTGAAGCTTTCTTT - TRBV4-1 - TRBJ1-1
CASRELAGGHEQFF TGTGCCAGCAGGGAGCTAGCGGGAGGGCATGAGCAGTTCTTC TRBD2 TRBV11-2 - TRBJ2-1
CASSELQGAEAFF TGTGCCAGCAGTGAGCTACAGGGGGCAGAAGCTTTCTTT TRBD1 TRBV2 - TRBJ1-1
CASSPSETGGRNQPQHF TGTGCCAGCTCACCATCCGAGACAGGGGGACGAAATCAGCCCCAGCATTTT TRBD1 TRBV18 few TRBJ1-5
CSSSRGASGRTGELFF TGTTCCAGCAGCAGGGGGGCTAGCGGACGCACCGGGGAGCTGTTTTTT - TRBV7-9 once TRBJ2-2